The 14 T cell receptor beta chains presented below share a single source sample, sequenced in a study of preoperative IRX-2 immunotherapy in early breast cancer. Generated by immunoSEQ multiplex PCR, the TCRdb table keeps only in-frame clones and is missing some. Of 40,000 to 50,000 clones in the sample, approximately 80% were seen once. Treatment meaning: preoperative locoregional IRX-2 cytokine immunotherapy. Sequencing was performed on tumor tissue, taken after IRX-2 immunotherapy. The receptors come from a human donor with breast cancer.

V usage is TRBV19 and J usage is TRBJ1-1; D is perhaps TRBD1 (6 bases). The germline gives CDR1 LNHDA, CDR2 SQIVND (reference sequence). The CDR3 is 15 residues long. V lost 4 bases and J lost 4, with 16 bases in between. CDR3 protein: CASSTLQGGATEAFF. The CDR3 DNA reads TGTGCCAGTAGTACGTTACAGGGTGGGGCCACTGAAGCTTTCTTT.

The rearrangement joins TRBV11-3 to TRBJ2-1, with 14 bases matching TRBD2. V was clipped by 2 bases and J by 3 bases; unmatched bases: 6. This CDR3 is 18 amino acids long. Germline CDR1 SGHNT, CDR2 YENEEA. CDR3 nucleotides: TGTGCCAGCAGCTTATCGGGACTAGCGGGAGTGAACTACAATGAGCAGTTCTTC. As protein: CASSLSGLAGVNYNEQFF.

The rearrangement joins TRBV7-1 to TRBJ2-7; TRBD1 might be the D (6 bases). TRBV7-1 is flagged as an ORF with uncertain function. CDR3 length equals 15 residues. V lost 4 bases to trimming and J lost 0 bases, with 13 bases between them. The CDR3 nucleotides read TGTGCCAGCAGCTGGGGTGGGACACCCTCCTACGAGCAGTACTTC. Amino acid sequence: CASSWGGTPSYEQYF.

The gene calls are TRBV9 and TRBJ2-3; TRBD2 matches 7 bases. Germline lookup yields CDR1 SGDLS and CDR2 YYNGEE. With 0 bases clipped from V and 5 bases from J, the junction kept 3 bases outside the gene matches. This CDR3 has 14 residues. The CDR3 loop reads CASSVGLAVDTQYF. CDR3 nucleotide sequence: TGTGCCAGCAGCGTAGGACTAGCAGTAGATACGCAGTATTTT.

This chain connects TRBV10-2 to TRBJ2-5; tentative D call: TRBD1 (6 bases). V was clipped by 7 bases and J by 3 bases, with 12 bases between them. From germline, CDR1 is WSHSY and CDR2 SAAADI. CDR3 size: 13 residues. The CDR3 DNA follows: TGCGCCAGCATCAAGGGGGTGGAAGAGACCCAGTACTTC. Protein: CASIKGVEETQYF.

The chain links TRBV6-8 to TRBJ1-3; D gene ambiguous. Germline V gives CDR1 MNHGY, CDR2 SAAAGT. The length of the CDR3 is 15 residues. V lost 6 bases, J lost 0 bases, and 12 bases lay in between. The CDR3 is CASSSGESSGNTIYF. In nucleotides, the CDR3 is TGTGCCAGCAGCAGCGGGGAGAGCTCTGGAAACACCATATATTTT.

This clone was found once. The chain combines TRBV7-5 with TRBJ2-5; the D call in the table, TRBD1, was not verified against the DNA. TRBV7-5 constitutes a pseudogene. This CDR3 spans 16 amino acids. CDR3 nucleotide sequence: TGTGCCAGCAGCAGGCCGGGACAGGGATGGCAAGAGACCCAGTACTTC. Translated: CASSRPGQGWQETQYF.

The chain combines TRBV15 with TRBJ1-5; 10 bases are a match to TRBD1. J lost 6 bases, V lost 3 bases, and 5 bases had no gene match. The length of the CDR3 is 15 residues. Germline loops: CDR1 LNHNV, CDR2 YYDKDF (reference sequence). DNA for the CDR3: TGTGCCACCAGCAGGCCGGGACAGGGGATTCAGCCCCAGCATTTT. Translating it yields CATSRPGQGIQPQHF.

The rearrangement uses TRBV19 and TRBJ1-6, with D maybe TRBD1 (5 bases). Trimming pared 5 bases from V and 9 bases from J, leaving 11 bases between. The CDR3 is 13 residues long. Germline V gene lookup returns CDR1 LNHDA and CDR2 SQIVND (reference sequence). The CDR3 bases are TGTGCCAGTAGTTGGGGGGGGATTTCACCCCTCCACTTT. Its translation: CASSWGGISPLHF.

The chain carries TRBV28 and TRBJ2-1; TRBD1 might be the D (6 bases). This CDR3 has 16 amino acids. Trimming pared 6 bases from V and 0 bases from J, leaving 15 bases between. Germline V CDR1 and CDR2: MDHEN, SYDVKM. CDR3 coding DNA: TGTGCCAGCAGCCTCCTTGGGGGCAGCTCCTACAATGAGCAGTTCTTC. The encoded protein is CASSLLGGSSYNEQFF. Complete variable domain (other parts from reference TRBV28 and TRBJ2-1): DVKVTQSSRYLVKRTGEKVFLECVQDMDHENMFWYRQDPGLGLRLIYFSYDVKMKEKGDIPEGYSVSREKKERFSLILESASTNQTSMYLCASSLLGGSSYNEQFFGPGTRLTVL.

The genes are TRBV14 and TRBJ2-5; TRBD2 matches 9 bases. From germline, CDR1 is SGHDN and CDR2 FVKESK. The CDR3 contains 16 residues. Trimming removed 1 base from V and 0 bases from J; junction bases left unmatched: 3. CDR3 amino acids: CASSQGSGRYQETQYF. DNA of the CDR3: TGTGCCAGCAGCCAAGGGAGCGGGAGGTACCAAGAGACCCAGTACTTC. The full variable domain, in which reference TRBV14 and TRBJ2-5 provide the parts outside the CDR3, is EAGVTQFPSHSVIEKGQTVTLRCDPISGHDNLYWYRRVMGKEIKFLLHFVKESKQDESGMPNNRFLAERTGGTYSTLKVQPAELEDSGVYFCASSQGSGRYQETQYFGPGTRLLVL.

This CDR3 reads CASSDRKQGRGTEAFF. Written as DNA, the CDR3 is TGTGCCAGCAGCGATCGGAAACAGGGGAGGGGCACTGAAGCTTTCTTT. The rearrangement uses TRBV11-3 and TRBJ1-1; TRBD1 aligns across 7 bases. The V and J ends lost 5 bases and 4 bases, in that order; junction bases with no gene match: 13. Germline CDR1 and CDR2: SGHNT and YENEEA. The CDR3 has 16 residues.

V and J are TRBV28 and TRBJ1-3; D gene ambiguous. CDR1 MDHEN and CDR2 SYDVKM come from the germline V gene. This CDR3 contains 13 residues. V lost 5 bases to trimming and J lost 3 bases, with 8 bases between them. CDR3 DNA sequence: TGTGCCAGCAGTGATTGGGGTGGAAACACCATATATTTT. Protein: CASSDWGGNTIYF.

The chain has TRBV5-1 and TRBJ2-7, with D unresolved. CDR3 length: 14 residues. Germline V gene lookup returns CDR1 SGHRS and CDR2 YFSETQ. V was shortened by 2 bases and J by 3 bases, with 12 bases between the two germline ends. CDR3 DNA sequence: TGCGCCAGCAGCTTCGACCAGCAAAGCTACGAGCAGTACTTC. Its translation: CASSFDQQSYEQYF.